The 27 T cell receptor beta chains below come from one sample, sequenced in a study of radiation and T cells in renal cell carcinoma. Libraries were prepared by immunoSEQ multiplex PCR; TCRdb keeps only in-frame clonotypes and omits some of them. This table holds approximately 150,000 clones, around 88% found once. Specified time point: blood 4 weeks post-SBRT, at nephrectomy. Treatment in this sample: 15 Gy SBRT to primary tumor, nephrectomy 4 weeks later. The material sequenced was blood, taken from a patient whose treatment included radiotherapy and nephrectomy. The source of these receptors is a woman aged 45-59 years with renal cell carcinoma.

This clone was observed once. This chain links TRBV4-3 with TRBJ2-5; 11 nucleotides agree with TRBD1. The CDR3 has 14 amino acids. The trim removed 2 bases at V and 8 bases at J, leaving 4 bases unmatched. Germline CDR1 and CDR2: LGHNA and YSLEER. The DNA of the CDR3 is TGCGCCAGCAGCCAACCCGGGACAGGGGGAACCCAGTACTTC. Its protein product is CASSQPGTGGTQYF.

V usage is TRBV6-5 and J usage is TRBJ1-2; D uncertain. The length of the CDR3 is 11 residues. The germline V and J ends were trimmed by 8 bases and 8 bases, with 12 bases remaining between them. The germline V gene encodes CDR1 MNHEY and CDR2 SVGAGI. CDR3 region: CASGWSKGYTF. The CDR3 DNA is TGTGCCAGCGGATGGTCGAAAGGCTACACCTTC.

The chain joins TRBV2 to TRBJ2-7; D might be TRBD1 (6 bases). V was clipped by 4 bases and J by 4 bases, with 17 bases between them. Germline V gene sequence: CDR1 SNHLY, CDR2 FYNNEI. The length of the CDR3 is 15 residues. The CDR3 here is CASSALGQGFYEQYF. For the CDR3, the DNA is TGTGCCAGCAGTGCGTTGGGGCAGGGGTTTTACGAGCAGTACTTC.

This CDR3 reads CASSTGPRDAHEAFF. The CDR3 DNA follows: TGCGCCAGCAGCACAGGTCCCCGGGATGCCCATGAAGCTTTCTTT. J is TRBJ1-1 and V is TRBV5-1; a possible D gene is TRBD1 (5 bases). Germline values: CDR1 SGHRS, CDR2 YFSETQ. The CDR3 runs 15 residues. Trimming cost V 4 bases and J 7 bases, with 20 bases left between them. Looking up the rest from reference TRBV5-1 and TRBJ1-1 gives the full variable domain: KAGVTQTPRYLIKTRGQQVTLSCSPISGHRSVSWYQQTPGQGLQFLFEYFSETQRNKGNFPGRFSGRQFSNSRSEMNVSTLELGDSALYLCASSTGPRDAHEAFFGQGTRLTVV.

J is TRBJ1-1 and V is TRBV5-1, with D hard to call. CDR1 is SGHRS and CDR2 is YFSETQ in the germline V gene. The CDR3 sequence is 14 residues long. The V end was cut by 0 bases, the J end by 6 bases, with 12 bases between. The CDR3 nucleotides read TGCGCCAGCAGCTTGGAACTTGAACGGGCTGAAGCTTTCTTT. It translates to CASSLELERAEAFF. The full variable domain, with the rest looked up from reference TRBV5-1 and TRBJ1-1, is KAGVTQTPRYLIKTRGQQVTLSCSPISGHRSVSWYQQTPGQGLQFLFEYFSETQRNKGNFPGRFSGRQFSNSRSEMNVSTLELGDSALYLCASSLELERAEAFFGQGTRLTVV.

This clone has a single count. This chain joins TRBV6-6 and TRBJ1-6; unclear D gene. CDR1 and CDR2 (germline): MNHNY, SVGAGI (reference sequence). With 7 bases removed from V and 3 bases from J, the gap between germline ends came to 4 bases. The CDR3 is made up of 12 amino acids. CDR3 DNA sequence: TGTGCCAGCAACAACTATAATTCACCCCTCCACTTT. Translated: CASNNYNSPLHF.

In this sample, this clone turned up a few times. This chain links TRBV6-5 with TRBJ1-1, with 7 bases fitting TRBD1. The germline V gene has CDR1 MNHEY and CDR2 SVGAGI. V shed 6 bases and J 9 bases; nucleotides not matched to a gene: 4. The CDR3 is 11 amino acids. CDR3 loop: CASSKTGKAFF. The CDR3, as DNA: TGTGCCAGCAGCAAGACAGGGAAAGCTTTCTTT.

This rearrangement joins TRBV4-3 to TRBJ2-5; D may match TRBD1 or TRBD2 (7 bases each). Trimming left V 0 bases short and J 2 bases short, with 16 bases between. Germline V lookup: CDR1 LGHNA, CDR2 YSLEER. The CDR3 loop spans 17 amino acids. The CDR3 is CASSQEPAGQPQETQYF. The DNA of the CDR3 is TGCGCCAGCAGCCAAGAACCAGCGGGACAGCCTCAAGAGACCCAGTACTTC.

This chain links TRBV5-1 with TRBJ2-7; tentatively, D is TRBD2 (6 bases). V dropped 4 bases and J dropped 2 bases, with 19 bases sitting between them. CDR3 size: 16 residues. Germline lookup yields CDR1 SGHRS and CDR2 YFSETQ. CDR3 nucleotides: TGCGCCAGCAGCCCCGCTGGAGGGGAGGTAACCTACGAGCAGTACTTC. The encoded protein is CASSPAGGEVTYEQYF.

CDR3 sequence: CASSPGVKQGLGANVLTF. The CDR3 DNA sequence: TGTGCCAGCTCACCGGGTGTGAAGCAGGGCCTCGGGGCCAACGTCCTGACTTTC. This chain connects TRBV18 to TRBJ2-6; perhaps TRBD1 as D (5 bases). V was trimmed by 3 bases and J by 4 bases, leaving 19 bases between them. Germline V gene sequence: CDR1 KGHSH, CDR2 LQKENI. The CDR3 consists of 18 residues.

The chain combines TRBV10-3 with TRBJ2-1, with no clear D. V lost 2 bases, J lost 5 bases, and 7 bases lay in between. CDR1 is ENHRY and CDR2 is SYGVKD in the germline V gene. The CDR3 length is 13 residues. The CDR3 region is CAISELGDNEQFF. The CDR3, as DNA: TGTGCCATCAGTGAGCTCGGCGACAATGAGCAGTTCTTC.

This chain joins TRBV29-1 and TRBJ1-1, with a tentative D call TRBD1 (6 bases). The CDR3 is 16 residues long. Trimming left V 3 bases short and J 2 bases short, with 19 bases between. The germline V gene has CDR1 SQVTM and CDR2 ANQGSEA. This CDR3 is CSVDKGDYPYNTEAFF. Here the CDR3 DNA reads TGCAGCGTTGATAAGGGGGATTACCCTTATAACACTGAAGCTTTCTTT.

The genes are TRBV6-1 and TRBJ2-7, with D unclear. This CDR3 contains 10 residues. The V end was cut by 3 bases, the J end by 5 bases, with 2 bases between. Germline V gene sequence: CDR1 MNHNS, CDR2 SASEGT. The CDR3 reads CASSENEQYF. The CDR3 bases are TGTGCCAGCAGTGAGAACGAGCAGTACTTC.

This clone was observed at least ten times. Other nucleotide sequences in the sample specify the same CDR3. This sequence joins TRBV9 and TRBJ1-5; D is perhaps TRBD1 (5 bases). Deletions cut 0 bases from V and 7 bases from J, with 11 bases between. The germline V gene has CDR1 SGDLS and CDR2 YYNGEE. The CDR3 is 14 residues long. CDR3 nucleotide sequence: TGTGCCAGCAGCGTAGACGGGGCAGGACAGCCCCAGCATTTT. Translation gives CASSVDGAGQPQHF.

The CDR3: CASSLEGDKPQHF. CDR3 sequence (DNA): TGTGCCAGCAGCTTGGAAGGGGATAAGCCCCAGCATTTT. The chain carries TRBV5-4 and TRBJ1-5, with D perhaps TRBD1 (5 bases). The CDR3 spans 13 residues. The germline V gene encodes CDR1 SGHNT and CDR2 YYREEE (reference sequence). The V end was cut by 0 bases, the J end by 8 bases, with 9 bases between.

Regarding this clone: Other nucleotide sequences in the sample specify the same CDR3. The chain employs TRBV9 and TRBJ2-2; no definite D call. Trimming removed 0 bases from V and 7 bases from J, with 7 bases in between. Germline CDR1 SGDLS, CDR2 YYNGEE. The CDR3 extends over 13 amino acids. CDR3 sequence: CASSVELRGELFF. CDR3 nucleotides: TGTGCCAGCAGCGTAGAACTACGCGGGGAGCTGTTTTTT.

The J gene is TRBJ2-7, the V gene TRBV6-1, with a possible D match to TRBD1 (6 bases). This CDR3 contains 15 residues. Germline V gene sequence: CDR1 MNHNS, CDR2 SASEGT. Between the trimmed V and J ends, which lost 4 bases and 2 bases, there was a span of 15 bases. The CDR3 spells CASSGRDTGTYEQYF. CDR3 coding DNA: TGTGCCAGCAGTGGCCGGGACACGGGGACCTACGAGCAGTACTTC.

CDR3 loop: CASSRSRAEETQYF. CDR3 DNA sequence: TGTGCCAGCAGCCGGTCGAGAGCGGAAGAGACCCAGTACTTC. This rearrangement joins TRBV5-5 to TRBJ2-5, with a tentative D call TRBD2 (5 bases). Trimming removed 4 bases from V and 3 bases from J, with 13 bases in between. The CDR3 spans 14 residues. The germline V gene encodes CDR1 SGHKS and CDR2 YYEKEE (reference sequence). The entire variable domain, with the rest obtained from reference TRBV5-5 and TRBJ2-5, is as follows: DAGVTQSPTHLIKTRGQQVTLRCSPISGHKSVSWYQQVLGQGPQFIFQYYEKEERGRGNFPDRFSARQFPNYSSELNVNALLLGDSALYLCASSRSRAEETQYFGPGTRLLVL.

The chain combines TRBV2 with TRBJ2-1, with 10 bases fitting TRBD2. Germline CDR1 is SNHLY and CDR2 is FYNNEI. There are 15 residues in the CDR3. V shed 7 bases, J shed 7 bases, and the junction held 10 bases outside the gene matches. CDR3 sequence: CASIREREGRNEQFF. The CDR3 DNA reads as TGTGCCAGCATACGGGAGCGGGAGGGCCGTAATGAGCAGTTCTTC.

This chain links TRBV9 with TRBJ2-7; no definite D call. Germline CDR1 reads SGDLS; CDR2 reads YYNGEE. The CDR3 contains 13 residues. The V end was cut by 0 bases, the J end by 6 bases, with 10 bases between. The CDR3 DNA follows: TGTGCCAGCAGCGTAGCTTGGGCCGGCGAGCAGTACTTC. Amino acid sequence: CASSVAWAGEQYF.

The rearrangement links TRBV7-2 to TRBJ1-2; D might be TRBD1 (5 bases). CDR3 length: 15 residues. Germline V gene lookup returns CDR1 SGHTA and CDR2 FQGNSA. V was clipped by 6 bases and J by 5 bases, with 19 bases between them. CDR3 in amino acids: CASSPDLGAGYGYTF. The CDR3 DNA reads TGTGCCAGCAGTCCAGACCTTGGGGCGGGATATGGCTACACCTTC.

The sample holds a few counts of this clone. The rearrangement uses TRBV9 and TRBJ1-2; D gene uncertain. CDR1 is SGDLS and CDR2 is YYNGEE in the germline V gene. The germline V and J ends were trimmed by 5 bases and 3 bases, with 11 bases remaining between them. The length of the CDR3 is 13 residues. The chain's CDR3 is CASSETAYYGYTF. As DNA, the CDR3 is TGTGCCAGCAGTGAAACAGCCTACTATGGCTACACCTTC.

The chain recombines TRBV5-8 with TRBJ2-1, with D unclear. Trimming shortened V by 7 bases and J by 9 bases, and 20 bases separated the two germline ends. Per the germline V gene, CDR1 is SGHTS and CDR2 is YDEGEE. The CDR3 runs 14 residues. This CDR3 is CASVREVMGSEQFF. CDR3 DNA: TGTGCCAGCGTCCGCGAGGTGATGGGTTCTGAGCAGTTCTTC.

The chain uses TRBV7-2 and TRBJ1-2; 7 nucleotides agree with TRBD1. Germline lookup yields CDR1 SGHTA and CDR2 FQGNSA. The V and J ends lost 4 bases and 4 bases, in that order; junction bases with no gene match: 9. CDR3 size: 15 residues. The CDR3 bases are TGTGCCAGCAGCTCCCCGACAGGGTTCCCCTATGGCTACACCTTC. Translated: CASSSPTGFPYGYTF.

The chain recombines TRBV7-9 with TRBJ2-2; 10 bases align to TRBD2. V was pared by 5 bases and J by 4 bases, with 7 bases of the junction left unmatched. Germline V gene sequence: CDR1 SEHNR, CDR2 FQNEAQ (reference sequence). This CDR3 has 16 residues. CDR3 sequence reads: CASSITSGVRTGELFF. CDR3 DNA: TGTGCCAGCAGCATTACTAGCGGGGTACGCACCGGGGAGCTGTTTTTT.

The chain is built from TRBV5-1 and TRBJ2-3, with D unclear. Germline values: CDR1 SGHRS, CDR2 YFSETQ. The V and J ends lost 0 bases and 1 base respectively, with 12 bases between them. The CDR3 consists of 16 residues. The CDR3, as DNA: TGCGCCAGCAGCTTGGCCCCGGGTGGGGGCACAGATACGCAGTATTTT. Translating gives CASSLAPGGGTDTQYF.

This chain links TRBV28 with TRBJ2-1, with D hard to call. CDR1 is MDHEN and CDR2 is SYDVKM in the germline V gene. Trimming cost V 3 bases and J 10 bases, with 7 bases left between them. The CDR3 has 11 residues. CDR3 DNA sequence: TGTGCCAGCAGTTTTGGTATGGAGCAGTTCTTC. It is translated as CASSFGMEQFF. Together with reference TRBV28 and TRBJ2-1, the CDR3 gives the full variable domain: DVKVTQSSRYLVKRTGEKVFLECVQDMDHENMFWYRQDPGLGLRLIYFSYDVKMKEKGDIPEGYSVSREKKERFSLILESASTNQTSMYLCASSFGMEQFFGPGTRLTVL.